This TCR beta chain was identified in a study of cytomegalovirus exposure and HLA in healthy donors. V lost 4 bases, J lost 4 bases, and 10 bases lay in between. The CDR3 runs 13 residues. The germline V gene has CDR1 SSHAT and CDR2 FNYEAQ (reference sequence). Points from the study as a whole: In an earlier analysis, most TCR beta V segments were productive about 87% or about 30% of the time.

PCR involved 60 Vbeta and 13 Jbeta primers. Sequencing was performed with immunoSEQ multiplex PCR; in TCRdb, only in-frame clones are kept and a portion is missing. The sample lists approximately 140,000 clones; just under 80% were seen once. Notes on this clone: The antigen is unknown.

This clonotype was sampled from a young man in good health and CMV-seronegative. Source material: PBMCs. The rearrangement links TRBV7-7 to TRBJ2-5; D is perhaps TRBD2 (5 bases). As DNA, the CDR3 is TGTGCCAGCAGCTCCATGGGGAGAGAGACCCAGTACTTC. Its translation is CASSSMGRETQYF. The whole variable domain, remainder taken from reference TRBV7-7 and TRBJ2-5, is GAGVSQSPRYKVTKRGQDVTLRCDPISSHATLYWYQQALGQGPEFLTYFNYEAQPDKSGLPSDRFSAERPEGSISTLTIQRTEQRDSAMYRCASSSMGRETQYFGPGTRLLVL.